Listed here are 17 T cell receptor beta chains from one sample, sequenced in a study of vaccination effects on CD4 cells after COVID-19. The table came from immunoSEQ multiplex PCR; TCRdb's copy has only in-frame clones and leaves some out. This table has tens of thousands of clones, 65% to 75% appearing once. These TCRs' antigens remain unknown. Antigen-specific CD4+ T cells expanded by the ViraFEST assay with viral peptide pools were then sequenced. Subsequent to a culture period of more than 8 days, CD4+ T cells were isolated. SARS-CoV-2 infection was confirmed by PCR in the person between March and December 2020. Material: CD4+ T cells from PBMCs cultured with a peptide pool, obtained before COVID-19 vaccination. The receptors shown here come from a human donor who had a prior SARS-CoV-2 infection.

V usage is TRBV5-1 and J usage is TRBJ2-1, with a weak D call TRBD1 (6 bases). V dropped 0 bases and J dropped 4 bases, with 8 bases sitting between them. Looked up from germline, CDR1 is SGHRS and CDR2 is YFSETQ. The CDR3 runs 14 residues. CDR3 in DNA: TGCGCCAGCAGCTTGGGGCAGGGGTACAATGAGCAGTTCTTC. It codes for CASSLGQGYNEQFF. The full variable domain, completed using reference TRBV5-1 and TRBJ2-1, is KAGVTQTPRYLIKTRGQQVTLSCSPISGHRSVSWYQQTPGQGLQFLFEYFSETQRNKGNFPGRFSGRQFSNSRSEMNVSTLELGDSALYLCASSLGQGYNEQFFGPGTRLTVL.

This clone was found a few times. The chain has TRBV19 and TRBJ1-6; D possibly corresponds to TRBD1 (5 bases). The germline CDR1 and CDR2 sequences are LNHDA and SQIVND (reference sequence). CDR3 size: 13 residues. With 5 bases removed from V and 6 bases from J, the gap between germline ends came to 8 bases. In DNA form, the CDR3 reads TGTGCCAGTAGTGTTCAGGGTAATTCACCCCTCCACTTT. This codes for CASSVQGNSPLHF.

A few counts support this clone. This chain connects TRBV2 to TRBJ1-1; D call uncertain. CDR3 size: 12 residues. V was clipped by 1 base and J by 4 bases, with 4 bases between them. The germline gives CDR1 SNHLY, CDR2 FYNNEI. The CDR3 region is CASSEETTEAFF. DNA for the CDR3: TGTGCCAGCAGTGAAGAGACCACTGAAGCTTTCTTT.

This clone was seen ten or more times. DNA of the CDR3: TGTGCCAGCAGCCAGAGGGGCGGGAGTATCCCAGATACGCAGTATTTT. Amino acid sequence: CASSQRGGSIPDTQYF. This chain uses TRBV7-2 with TRBJ2-3; 7 nucleotides align to TRBD2. This CDR3 region has 16 residues. Germline V gene data show CDR1 as SGHTA and CDR2 as FQGNSA. Trimming cost V 5 bases and J 4 bases; bases outside gene matches: 12.

This clone has only one observation. This chain uses TRBV9 with TRBJ2-1; perhaps TRBD2 as D (6 bases). The CDR3 extends over 14 amino acids. Germline CDR1 and CDR2: SGDLS and YYNGEE. V was trimmed by 3 bases and J by 5 bases, leaving 12 bases between them. The CDR3, as DNA: TGTGCCAGCAGCGCCTCCGGGAGCCACAATGAGCAGTTCTTC. This translates into CASSASGSHNEQFF.

J is TRBJ2-3 and V is TRBV6-1; 8 bases map to TRBD2. Germline V gene data show CDR1 as MNHNS and CDR2 as SASEGT. This CDR3 has 17 amino acids. The V segment lost 4 bases and the J segment 4 bases; nucleotides outside the gene matches: 13. CDR3 in DNA: TGTGCCAGCAGTGGTGTGGGGACTAGTCTTATCTCAGATACGCAGTATTTT. As protein: CASSGVGTSLISDTQYF.

The J gene is TRBJ1-1, the V gene TRBV12-3 or TRBV12-4, with D possibly being TRBD1 (6 bases). CDR3 size: 13 residues. Trimming took 5 bases from V and 1 from J, leaving 8 bases between them. CDR3 DNA sequence: TGTGCCAGCAGTGGACAGCAGAACACTGAAGCTTTCTTT. Its translation is CASSGQQNTEAFF.

V and J are TRBV5-5 and TRBJ2-1; a weak D match, TRBD1 (5 bases). The CDR3 is made up of 16 amino acids. The V end lost 1 base, the J end lost 3 bases, and 14 bases lay between the germline ends. The germline gives CDR1 SGHKS, CDR2 YYEKEE (reference sequence). CDR3 sequence reads: CASSLRLRRGYNEQFF. CDR3 in DNA: TGTGCCAGCAGCTTGCGTCTGAGAAGGGGCTACAATGAGCAGTTCTTC.

The rearrangement joins TRBV5-1 to TRBJ2-1, with 9 positions matching TRBD2. Germline assignment: CDR1 SGHRS and CDR2 YFSETQ. The CDR3 length is 15 residues. The V gene end was trimmed by 0 bases and the J gene end by 5 bases; junction bases not matched to a gene: 3. Here the CDR3 reads CASSLGSSGDNEQFF. In DNA form, the CDR3 reads TGCGCCAGCAGCTTGGGGTCTAGCGGGGACAATGAGCAGTTCTTC.

This chain uses TRBV6-4 with TRBJ2-3; TRBD1 might be the D (6 bases). The CDR3 is made up of 14 amino acids. Germline loops: CDR1 MRHNA, CDR2 SNTAGT. The V end was cut by 3 bases, the J end by 4 bases, with 11 bases between. CDR3 in amino acids: CASSEGGKADTQYF. DNA for the CDR3: TGTGCCAGCAGTGAAGGGGGAAAGGCAGATACGCAGTATTTT.

CDR3 sequence reads: CASSTSGGTQYF. CDR3 nucleotides: TGTGCCAGCAGTACGAGCGGAGGAACGCAGTATTTT. The chain employs TRBV6-4 and TRBJ2-3, with D maybe TRBD2 (5 bases). The CDR3 sequence is 12 residues long. Deletions cut 5 bases from V and 9 bases from J, with 12 bases between. CDR1 MRHNA and CDR2 SNTAGT come from the germline V gene.

The chain uses TRBV2 and TRBJ2-5, with D possibly TRBD1 on 7 matching bases. V lost 7 bases and J 3 bases, leaving 15 bases between the germline ends. Germline V lookup: CDR1 SNHLY, CDR2 FYNNEI. The CDR3 runs to 14 residues. CDR3 sequence (DNA): TGTGCCAGCATCATGGCAGGGGGGAAAGAGACCCAGTACTTC. Translation gives CASIMAGGKETQYF. Full variable domain (rest looked up from reference TRBV2 and TRBJ2-5): EPEVTQTPSHQVTQMGQEVILRCVPISNHLYFYWYRQILGQKVEFLVSFYNNEISEKSEIFDDQFSVERPDGSNFTLKIRSTKLEDSAMYFCASIMAGGKETQYFGPGTRLLVL.

This chain joins TRBV7-8 and TRBJ1-3; D gene unclear. V was pared by 1 base and J by 0 bases, with 10 bases between. The CDR3 sequence is 16 residues long. CDR1 and CDR2 (germline): SGHVS, FQNEAQ. DNA for the CDR3: TGTGCCAGCAGCTTAGGGCCTGTGGTCTCTGGAAACACCATATATTTT. This translates into CASSLGPVVSGNTIYF.

The V gene is TRBV6-6, the J gene TRBJ1-1; D is ambiguous. From germline, CDR1 is MNHNY and CDR2 SVGAGI (reference sequence). CDR3 length: 12 residues. V was clipped by 2 bases and J by 5 bases, with 6 bases between them. CDR3 sequence (DNA): TGTGCCAGCAGTTACAGGGAAACTGAAGCTTTCTTT. It codes for CASSYRETEAFF.

The chain carries TRBV30 and TRBJ1-2; D is uncertain. The CDR3 covers 13 residues. The V and J ends lost 0 bases and 3 bases respectively, with 8 bases between them. Germline CDR1 is GTSNPN and CDR2 is SVGIG (reference sequence). CDR3 bases: TGTGCCTGGAGTGTAACTTGGGACTATGGCTACACCTTC. This gives the protein CAWSVTWDYGYTF.

The genes are TRBV9 and TRBJ2-5; 10 bases are a match to TRBD2. This CDR3 contains 15 residues. CDR1 is SGDLS, CDR2 YYNGEE, per germline. The V gene end was trimmed by 7 bases and the J gene end by 4 bases; junction bases not matched to a gene: 10. The DNA for the CDR3 is TGTGCCAGCGCGCAAGCGGGGGGGCCAATAGAGACCCAGTACTTC. Protein product: CASAQAGGPIETQYF.

The rearrangement links TRBV2 to TRBJ1-1, with 7 positions matching TRBD1. Germline loops: CDR1 SNHLY, CDR2 FYNNEI. With V trimmed by 6 bases and J by 4 bases, 11 bases remained unmatched. CDR3 size: 15 residues. CDR3 in DNA: TGTGCCAGCAGCCCTACGTGGGCAGGGGGCACTGAAGCTTTCTTT. Residues: CASSPTWAGGTEAFF.